Listed below are T cell receptor beta chains from one sample, sequenced in a study of CD8 T cells in Susac syndrome. TCRdb reanalysed the immunoSEQ multiplex PCR reads using MiXCR and keeps one entry per CDR3 protein. The sample includes 350,000 to 550,000 distinct CDR3 sequences, approximately 85% seen only once; the top ten take under 0.15%. The sequenced material came from CD8+ T cells from PBMCs. The receptor source for this set is a human donor with multiple sclerosis. The CDR3 runs from the conserved cysteine through the conserved F or W. Each record gives: J gene, clone size, V gene, CDR3 protein. Some rows have no size entry. The others give once, few or many, or a class for an expanded clone.

>TRBJ1-4|NA|TRBV29-1
CSAWDGEKLFF
>TRBJ2-7|few|TRBV19
CASSSGFEVYEQYF
>TRBJ2-2|NA|TRBV29-1
CSVAAGTNTGELFF
>TRBJ2-2|NA|TRBV12-3/TRBV12-4
CASSLPPREALANTGELFF
>TRBJ2-1|NA|TRBV5-4
CASSLGSGRMFF
>TRBJ2-7|NA|TRBV27
CASSLSGQGSSYEQYF
>TRBJ2-1|NA|TRBV29-1
CSVVDGLRVGNGQFF
>TRBJ2-1|NA|TRBV6-4
CASSDGTGGPVNEQFF
>TRBJ1-1|NA|TRBV5-1
CASSLWPANEAFF
>TRBJ1-5|NA|TRBV28
CASSFYRANQPQHF
>TRBJ2-7|once|TRBV20-1
CSARVYGDEQYF